This record covers a single T cell receptor (beta chain). In the original analysis: Reference gene primer amplification gave nucleated cell count estimates. The protocol was immunoSEQ multiplex PCR, while the TCRdb copy is restricted to in-frame clones and leaves out a portion. That table furnishes V, J and clone size, whereas the DNA furnished D and trimming. This sample has around 250,000 clones, with about 88% found just once. This CDR3 is built from 13 residues. Trimming shortened V by 5 bases and J by 2 bases, and 9 bases separated the two germline ends. Germline V CDR1 and CDR2: SGHAT, FQNNGV. This sample is part of a study of blood T cell repertoires in COVID-19. At the level of the study: Samples came from the United States, Italy and Spain, spanning acute and convalescent COVID-19.

Adults between about 18 and 89 years of age took part from 20 to 25 US areas. Each participant's cohort was designated according to participant-reported clinical history. Sequencing was done on a sample of PBMCs or T cells enriched from blood (not recorded which). This TCR was recovered from a man aged 30 to 45 with acute COVID-19. The chain employs TRBV11-2 and TRBJ1-2, with D unresolved. CDR3: CASSPDGNYGYTF. DNA of the CDR3: TGTGCCAGCAGCCCAGACGGGAACTATGGCTACACCTTC.